This record covers a single TCR beta chain. This specimen comes from a study of blood T cell repertoires in COVID-19. Study information: Italy, Spain and the United States were the sources of the convalescent and acute COVID-19 samples. T cells, B-cell-depleted T cells, or PBMCs provided the cDNA or gDNA that served as material.

Authors' processing steps: Cell counts per sample came from amplifying reference gene primers. Only in-frame clones appear in the TCRdb table, and some are missing; sequencing was by immunoSEQ multiplex PCR. V, J and clone size were drawn from that table, and D and trimming were deduced from the DNA. The data show about 42,000 clones, 89% seen once. From germline, CDR1 is LNHDA and CDR2 SQIVND (reference sequence). The CDR3 runs 16 residues. Trimming stripped 4 bases from V and 3 bases from J, with 16 bases between. The sequence derives from a human donor in a cohort sampled during active COVID-19. The rearrangement uses TRBV19 and TRBJ1-5; possible D gene TRBD1, 6 bases. Sequencing was done on a sample of peripheral blood. The CDR3 protein is CASSRNRDTHNQPQHF. The DNA of the CDR3 is TGTGCCAGTAGTAGAAACCGGGACACCCACAATCAGCCCCAGCATTTT.